This entry lists 18 T cell receptor beta chains sequenced from one sample in a study of cytomegalovirus exposure and HLA in healthy donors. PCR involved 60 Vbeta and 13 Jbeta primers. Profiled with immunoSEQ multiplex PCR; TCRdb holds only in-frame clones, not every one. The data show about 140,000 clones, approximately 70% seen once. The sample consisted of PBMCs. These TCRs come from a woman in her 30s in good health and CMV-seronegative.

DNA of the CDR3: TGTGCCAGCAGCGTCACTCAGGGCTCTGGAAACACCATATATTTT. Amino acids: CASSVTQGSGNTIYF. The chain combines TRBV11-2 with TRBJ1-3; TRBD1 is a possible D gene (5 bases). CDR1 is SGHAT, CDR2 FQNNGV, per germline. V was cut by 5 bases and J by 0 bases, with 11 bases left in between. CDR3 length: 15 residues.

As to this clone: This specimen includes other DNA sequences encoding the same CDR3. V is TRBV2 and J is TRBJ2-4; TRBD2 agrees at 7 bases. With 4 bases clipped from V and 8 bases from J, the junction kept 8 bases outside the gene matches. This CDR3 is 14 amino acids long. Per germline, CDR1 SNHLY and CDR2 FYNNEI. The CDR3 nucleotides read TGTGCCAGCAGTGGACTGGCGGGGGTTGACATTCAGTACTTC. It encodes CASSGLAGVDIQYF.

V usage is TRBV28 and J usage is TRBJ2-1; D possibly corresponds to TRBD1 (6 bases). Germline V gene lookup returns CDR1 MDHEN and CDR2 SYDVKM. The V end was cut by 2 bases, the J end by 4 bases, with 9 bases between. The CDR3 consists of 14 residues. The CDR3 protein is CASSLVQGYNEQFF. The CDR3 bases are TGTGCCAGCAGTTTAGTACAGGGTTACAATGAGCAGTTCTTC.

For the CDR3, the DNA is TGTGCCAGCAGCTGGGGACAGTCTGGGGCCAACGTCCTGACTTTC. Translated: CASSWGQSGANVLTF. This sequence joins TRBV5-4 and TRBJ2-6; 7 bases are a match to TRBD1. Germline-derived CDR1 and CDR2 are SGHNT and YYREEE (reference sequence). The CDR3 runs to 15 residues. With V trimmed by 3 bases and J by 1 base, 1 base remained unmatched.

This clone was seen just once. V usage is TRBV5-1 and J usage is TRBJ1-1; 10 nucleotides line up with TRBD1. Germline lookup yields CDR1 SGHRS and CDR2 YFSETQ. There are 16 residues in the CDR3. V lost 3 bases to trimming and J lost 1 base; unmatched junction nucleotides: 6. The CDR3 protein is CASSSAGQGRNTEAFF. As DNA, the CDR3 is TGCGCCAGCAGCTCGGCGGGACAGGGGAGGAACACTGAAGCTTTCTTT.

The J gene is TRBJ1-1, the V gene TRBV6-5, with 10 nucleotides matching TRBD1. The junction had 5 bases not matched to a gene; V was cut back by 5 bases and J by 5 bases. Germline V gene sequence: CDR1 MNHEY, CDR2 SVGAGI. The CDR3 consists of 14 residues. In DNA form, the CDR3 reads TGTGCCAGCAGTACCGGGACAGGGGAGACTGAAGCTTTCTTT. Protein product: CASSTGTGETEAFF.

The rearrangement links TRBV11-3 to TRBJ1-1; D is uncertain. Germline V CDR1 and CDR2: SGHNT, YENEEA. V was cut by 5 bases and J by 0 bases, with 7 bases left in between. This CDR3 is built from 13 residues. CDR3 loop: CASSQRMNTEAFF. The CDR3 coding sequence is TGTGCCAGCAGCCAGAGGATGAACACTGAAGCTTTCTTT.

The CDR3 is CASSPPGRGSYEQYF. The CDR3, as DNA: TGTGCCAGTAGCCCCCCAGGGCGGGGGTCCTACGAGCAGTACTTC. V is TRBV19 and J is TRBJ2-7, with 7 nucleotides matching TRBD2. V lost 6 bases to trimming and J lost 1 base; unmatched junction nucleotides: 9. This CDR3 has 15 amino acids. Germline V gene data show CDR1 as LNHDA and CDR2 as SQIVND (reference sequence).

This clone was seen only once. The chain combines TRBV28 with TRBJ2-2, with 11 nucleotides matching TRBD1. The J segment lost 7 bases and the V segment lost 1 base, leaving 8 bases of the junction unmatched. In germline, CDR1 is MDHEN, CDR2 SYDVKM. CDR3 length: 17 residues. CDR3 DNA: TGTGCCAGCAGTTTATCACTCGGGACAGGGGGGTTCGGGGAGCTGTTTTTT. Amino acids: CASSLSLGTGGFGELFF.

The chain joins TRBV6-5 to TRBJ2-1, with TRBD1 identical over 10 bases. The germline CDR1 and CDR2 sequences are MNHEY and SVGAGI. The CDR3 runs to 16 residues. With V trimmed by 2 bases and J by 8 bases, 9 bases remained unmatched. CDR3 residues: CASSYPPGQGKDEQFF. The CDR3 DNA is TGTGCCAGCAGTTACCCCCCGGGACAGGGGAAAGATGAGCAGTTCTTC.

The chain has TRBV28 and TRBJ1-2; possibly TRBD1 for D (5 bases). V was pared by 2 bases and J by 8 bases, with 12 bases between. This CDR3 spans 13 amino acids. In germline, CDR1 is MDHEN, CDR2 SYDVKM. The CDR3 region has the DNA TGTGCCAGCAGTTTAGGAGGGTGGGGGGGCTACACCTTC. Translated: CASSLGGWGGYTF.

Remarks on this clone: This specimen includes other DNA sequences encoding the same CDR3. The chain combines TRBV19 with TRBJ2-5, with D uncertain. The CDR3 sequence is 13 residues long. Trimming stripped 2 bases from V and 1 base from J, with 5 bases between. Germline V gene lookup returns CDR1 LNHDA and CDR2 SQIVND (reference sequence). CDR3 in amino acids: CASSIQVQETQYF. The CDR3 nucleotides are TGTGCCAGTAGTATACAGGTCCAAGAGACCCAGTACTTC.

V usage is TRBV7-9 and J usage is TRBJ2-3; TRBD1 matches 7 bases. The CDR3 covers 17 residues. Trimming removed 1 base from V and 2 bases from J; junction bases left unmatched: 9. Germline-derived CDR1 and CDR2 are SEHNR and FQNEAQ (reference sequence). The CDR3 DNA is TGTGCCAGCAGCTTAGATGGGGACAGTGCCTCCACAGATACGCAGTATTTT. Protein: CASSLDGDSASTDTQYF. Variable domain in full (rest from reference TRBV7-9 and TRBJ2-3): DTGVSQNPRHKITKRGQNVTFRCDPISEHNRLYWYRQTLGQGPEFLTYFQNEAQLEKSRLLSDRFSAERPKGSFSTLEIQRTEQGDSAMYLCASSLDGDSASTDTQYFGPGTRLTVL.

This sequence joins TRBV7-2 and TRBJ2-5, with 7 nucleotides matching TRBD2. Per germline, CDR1 SGHTA and CDR2 FQGNSA. The V segment lost 1 base and the J segment 5 bases; nucleotides outside the gene matches: 4. The CDR3 is made up of 14 amino acids. Written as DNA, the CDR3 is TGTGCCAGCAGCTTAGATTTCGGGGGGGAGACCCAGTACTTC. It yields the protein CASSLDFGGETQYF.

The V call is TRBV27, the J call TRBJ1-1; 10 bases are shared with TRBD1. Trimming cost V 4 bases and J 1 base; bases outside gene matches: 9. Germline V gene lookup returns CDR1 MNHEY and CDR2 SMNVEV (reference sequence). This CDR3 is built from 17 residues. The CDR3 DNA follows: TGTGCCAGCAGTTCCGACCGGGACAGGGGAGAGAACACTGAAGCTTTCTTT. Its translation: CASSSDRDRGENTEAFF.

The chain links TRBV19 to TRBJ2-5; 8 bases fit TRBD1. The closer fit of TRBJ2-7 to the DNA end suggests the J call may be wrong. The germline V gene has CDR1 LNHDA and CDR2 SQIVND (reference sequence). This CDR3 comprises 14 residues. The CDR3 coding sequence is TGTGCCAGTACCGCCGGACAGGGCGCCTACGAGCAGTACTTC. Residues: CASTAGQGAYEQYF.

The chain has TRBV5-4 and TRBJ2-7, with D possibly being TRBD2 (7 bases). This CDR3 has 16 residues. Trimming left V 0 bases short and J 5 bases short, with 18 bases between. Germline CDR1 reads SGHNT; CDR2 reads YYREEE (reference sequence). The CDR3: CASSLGSRGGVDEQYF. CDR3 coding DNA: TGTGCCAGCAGCTTGGGGTCGCGAGGGGGGGTTGACGAGCAGTACTTC. Filled out from reference TRBV5-4 and TRBJ2-7, the complete variable domain reads ETGVTQSPTHLIKTRGQQVTLRCSSQSGHNTVSWYQQALGQGPQFIFQYYREEENGRGNFPPRFSGLQFPNYSSELNVNALELDDSALYLCASSLGSRGGVDEQYFGPGTRLTVT.

This chain uses TRBV9 with TRBJ1-5; D is undetermined. Germline CDR1 is SGDLS and CDR2 is YYNGEE. V lost 0 bases to trimming and J lost 4 bases, with 11 bases between them. The CDR3 length is 15 residues. This chain's CDR3 is CASSVGAGANQPQHF. Written as DNA, the CDR3 is TGTGCCAGCAGCGTAGGAGCAGGTGCTAATCAGCCCCAGCATTTT.